These 18 T cell receptor beta chains were sequenced from one sample in a study of tumor and adjacent non-tumor tissue in lung cancer. The library came from three nested PCR rounds adapted from ARM-PCR protocols. In TCRdb, the multiplex PCR reads were re-called with MiXCR into one record per CDR3 protein. The table lists about 200,000 distinct CDR3 sequences, about two thirds of them singletons. No cell sorting was done before RNA was extracted from the tissue. Sequenced material: lung tumor tissue. The origin of the receptors is a man aged 55-75 years with non-small cell lung cancer.

With respect to this clonotype: One junction end disagrees with the germline gene, perhaps due to a read error. V gene TRBV6-1 combines with J gene TRBJ1-5; D uncertain. CDR1 MNHNS and CDR2 SASEGT come from the germline V gene. The CDR3 runs to 16 residues. The CDR3 loop is CASCEAHQEVNQPQHF. In nucleotides, the CDR3 is TGTGCCAGCTGTGAGGCTCACCAAGAAGTCAATCAGCCCCAGCATTTT.

V and J are TRBV12-3 or TRBV12-4 and TRBJ2-7, with 7 bases fitting TRBD1. V gave up 3 bases and J gave up 5 bases; unmatched junction bases: 13. The CDR3 is 16 residues long. CDR3: CASSFGVGNRGHEQYF. DNA for the CDR3: TGTGCCAGCAGTTTTGGGGTGGGGAACAGGGGACACGAGCAGTACTTC.

This chain uses TRBV20-1 with TRBJ1-5; tentatively, D is TRBD1 (5 bases). The CDR3 is 14 amino acids. The ends were cut back, 3 bases at V and 5 bases at J, with 14 bases in the middle. Germline CDR1 and CDR2: DFQATT and SNEGSKA (reference sequence). The chain's CDR3 is CSASPGADHQPQHF. The CDR3 DNA is TGCAGTGCTAGCCCCGGGGCTGACCATCAGCCCCAGCATTTT.

For this clonotype: Given a much more abundant clone one base away, this may be a read error. This chain links TRBV5-1 with TRBJ1-4; D not resolved. Trimming shortened V by 0 bases and J by 7 bases, and 16 bases separated the two germline ends. CDR1 SGHRS and CDR2 YFSETQ come from the germline V gene. This CDR3 is 16 amino acids long. The CDR3: CASSLAQRALGEKLFF. In DNA, the CDR3 is TGCGCCAGCAGCTTGGCCCAGAGGGCGTTAGGTGAAAAACTGTTTTTT.

Concerning this clonotype: A read error may be the cause here, since a much bigger clone is one base away. The genes are TRBV30 and TRBJ2-2, with D possibly being TRBD1 (6 bases). This CDR3 is built from 11 residues. V lost 4 bases and J 13 bases, leaving 13 bases between the germline ends. Looked up from germline, CDR1 is GTSNPN and CDR2 is SVGIG (reference sequence). The CDR3 coding sequence is TGTGCCTGGACCCAGTTCAGGGGGCTGTTTTTT. Residues: CAWTQFRGLFF.

This chain links TRBV28 with TRBJ1-6; D is uncertain. V was pared by 2 bases and J by 8 bases, with 16 bases between. The CDR3 extends over 16 amino acids. Germline values: CDR1 MDHEN, CDR2 SYDVKM. Here the CDR3 reads CASSLVLREIDSPLHF. CDR3 bases: TGTGCCAGCAGTTTAGTGCTTCGGGAGATCGATTCACCCCTCCACTTT.

This clonotype was found a few times. The chain recombines TRBV11-2 with TRBJ1-1; no clear D. CDR3 length: 12 amino acids. Looked up from germline, CDR1 is SGHAT and CDR2 is FQNNGV. V lost 2 bases to trimming and J lost 11 bases, with 12 bases between them. CDR3 region: CASSLRLGYAFF. In DNA form, the CDR3 reads TGTGCCAGCAGCTTAAGGCTAGGGTACGCTTTCTTT.

Concerning this clonotype: Likely a read error: the CDR3 ends without its conserved phenylalanine or tryptophan. The gene calls are TRBV4-2 and TRBJ2-7; D is tentatively TRBD1 or TRBD2 (5 bases each). The CDR3 consists of 15 residues. Looked up from germline, CDR1 is LGHNA and CDR2 is YNFKEQ. The CDR3 sequence is CASIQEGTSSYEQYL. The CDR3 bases are TGTGCCAGCATCCAAGAAGGGACCAGCTCCTACGAGCAGTACTTA.

This clonotype was counted a single time. One junction end does not reproduce the germline sequence, and a read error may be involved. The chain has TRBV29-1 and TRBJ1-6; 7 nucleotides line up with TRBD1. The CDR3 has 16 amino acids. Germline values: CDR1 SQVTM, CDR2 ANQGSEA. The CDR3 spells CSVEMGGGGGNSPLYF. For the CDR3, the DNA is TGCAGCGTTGAAATGGGAGGTGGAGGGGGCAATTCACCCCTCTACTTT.

The V call is TRBV18, the J call TRBJ2-7; the D gene could be TRBD1 or TRBD2 (6 bases each). Trimming left V 4 bases short and J 7 bases short, with 26 bases between. Per the germline V gene, CDR1 is KGHSH and CDR2 is LQKENI. This CDR3 comprises 17 residues. CDR3 residues: CASSLGGGAGAPGEQYF. CDR3 DNA sequence: TGTGCCAGCTCACTAGGAGGAGGGGCAGGGGCCCCGGGGGAGCAGTACTTC.

As to this clonotype: This may arise from a read error, as a much more abundant clone is one base away. The chain recombines TRBV28 with TRBJ2-1; TRBD1 might be the D (5 bases). Trimming stripped 8 bases from V and 0 bases from J, with 11 bases between. CDR1 is MDHEN, CDR2 SYDVKM, per germline. The CDR3 covers 14 residues. The CDR3 nucleotides are TGTGCCAGCGCGACAGTCAGCTCCTACAATGAGCAGTTCTTC. Translating it yields CASATVSSYNEQFF. Full variable domain (remainder filled in from reference TRBV28 and TRBJ2-1): DVKVTQSSRYLVKRTGEKVFLECVQDMDHENMFWYRQDPGLGLRLIYFSYDVKMKEKGDIPEGYSVSREKKERFSLILESASTNQTSMYLCASATVSSYNEQFFGPGTRLTVL.

The CDR3 reads CASSFIARPNNEQFF. The CDR3, as DNA: TGTGCCAGCAGCTTTATAGCGAGGCCCAACAATGAGCAGTTCTTC. The V gene is TRBV5-4, the J gene TRBJ2-1; a weak D match, TRBD2 (5 bases). This CDR3 is built from 15 residues. Germline lookup yields CDR1 SGHNT and CDR2 YYREEE (reference sequence). Trimming pared 2 bases from V and 5 bases from J, leaving 14 bases between.

V gene TRBV7-9 combines with J gene TRBJ2-1, with 13 bases aligning to TRBD2. The CDR3 is 15 residues long. Germline-derived CDR1 and CDR2 are SEHNR and FQNEAQ (reference sequence). Germline trimming cut 5 bases from V and 7 bases from J; bases unmatched to any gene: 5. Written as DNA, the CDR3 is TGTGCCAGCAGCAGACCGGGACTAGCGGGAAATGAGCAGTTCTTC. The encoded protein is CASSRPGLAGNEQFF.

In this sample, this clonotype turned up a few times. This may stem from a read error, because a much larger clone lies one nucleotide away. The chain is built from TRBV5-5 and TRBJ2-7; no clear D gene. The CDR3 has 15 residues. Trimming removed 4 bases at V and 0 bases at J, with 14 bases between. Germline V gives CDR1 SGHKS, CDR2 YYEKEE (reference sequence). CDR3 in amino acids: CASSNSVIRSYEQYF. The CDR3 DNA follows: TGTGCCAGCAGCAACTCCGTGATCCGCTCCTACGAGCAGTACTTC.

Points on this clonotype: A much larger clone differs by one base, so this may be a read error. The chain couples TRBV12-3 or TRBV12-4 to TRBJ2-2; the match to TRBD2 covers 12 bases. This CDR3 comprises 16 residues. The V and J ends lost 6 bases and 7 bases, in that order; junction bases with no gene match: 9. CDR3 sequence: CASSSGLAGNDGELFF. CDR3 in DNA: TGTGCCAGCAGCTCCGGACTAGCGGGAAATGACGGGGAGCTGTTTTTT.

This clonotype was detected many times. The V gene is TRBV11-3, the J gene TRBJ2-7, with 10 bases lining up with TRBD2. The CDR3 covers 14 residues. Germline CDR1 reads SGHNT; CDR2 reads YENEEA. J was trimmed by 6 bases and V by 2 bases; bases with no gene match: 4. This chain's CDR3 is CASSLLAGGLEQYF. The CDR3 coding sequence is TGTGCCAGCAGCTTATTAGCGGGGGGACTCGAGCAGTACTTC. Looking up the rest from reference TRBV11-3 and TRBJ2-7 gives the full variable domain: EAGVVQSPRYKIIEKKQPVAFWCNPISGHNTLYWYLQNLGQGPELLIRYENEEAVDDSQLPKDRFSAERLKGVDSTLKIQPAELGDSAVYLCASSLLAGGLEQYFGPGTRLTVT.

As for this clonotype: Given a much more abundant clone one base away, this may be a read error. The chain links TRBV4-1 to TRBJ2-7; D is undetermined. Germline values: CDR1 MGHRA, CDR2 YSYEKL. V gave up 7 bases and J gave up 3 bases, with 10 bases separating them. This CDR3 contains 12 residues. The DNA for the CDR3 is TGCGCCAGCAATAAGCTGAGCTACGAGCAGTACTTC. This sequence encodes CASNKLSYEQYF.

The sample holds many counts of this clonotype. The rearrangement uses TRBV6-1 and TRBJ1-6, with D tentatively TRBD1 (6 bases). The V and J ends lost 6 bases and 5 bases respectively, with 14 bases between them. Germline V lookup: CDR1 MNHNS, CDR2 SASEGT. The CDR3 is made up of 15 amino acids. The CDR3 bases are TGTGCCAGCAGAGGCGCGGACAGAAATAATTCACCCCTCCACTTT. Protein: CASRGADRNNSPLHF.